This TCR beta chain was found in a study of OX40 agonist ivuxolimab in advanced cancers. About the study: Patients got intravenous ivuxolimab at 0.01 to 10 mg/kg every 2 weeks. Three dose-escalation patients had partial responses: one with hepatocellular carcinoma and two with cutaneous melanoma. Dose-escalation cases comprised hepatocellular carcinoma, melanoma, renal cell or head and neck cancer.

With respect to this clone: Its antigen is not known.

Germline lookup yields CDR1 MGHRA and CDR2 YSYEKL. Trimming stripped 0 bases from V and 8 bases from J, with 15 bases between. The CDR3 is 15 amino acids. Only in-frame clones appear in the TCRdb table, and some are missing; sequencing was by immunoSEQ multiplex PCR. Of 45,000 to 55,000 clones in the sample, approximately 84% were seen once. Findings and caveats of the study: Low normalized T-cell clonal expansion was additionally recorded for some nonresponders.

V usage is TRBV4-1 and J usage is TRBJ2-3; D is possibly TRBD1 (6 bases). The input for sequencing was CD4+ or CD8+ T cells sorted from blood, taken in a trial of the OX40 agonist ivuxolimab. This TCR came from an adult with an advanced solid tumor such as melanoma, head and neck, liver or kidney cancer. CDR3 amino acids: CASSQETGLAGTQYF. The CDR3 nucleotides read TGCGCCAGCAGCCAAGAAACAGGGTTGGCGGGTACGCAGTATTTT.